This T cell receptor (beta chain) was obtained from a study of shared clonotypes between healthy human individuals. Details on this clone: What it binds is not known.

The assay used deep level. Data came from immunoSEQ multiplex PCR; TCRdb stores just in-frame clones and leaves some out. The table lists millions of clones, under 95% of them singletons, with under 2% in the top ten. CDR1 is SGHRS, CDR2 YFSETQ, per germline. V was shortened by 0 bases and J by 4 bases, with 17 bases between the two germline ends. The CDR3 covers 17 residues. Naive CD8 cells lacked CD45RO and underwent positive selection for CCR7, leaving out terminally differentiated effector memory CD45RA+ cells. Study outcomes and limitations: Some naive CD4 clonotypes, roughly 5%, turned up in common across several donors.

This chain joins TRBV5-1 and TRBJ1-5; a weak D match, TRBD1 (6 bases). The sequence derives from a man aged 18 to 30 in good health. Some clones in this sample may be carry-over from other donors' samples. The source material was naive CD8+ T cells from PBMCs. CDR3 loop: CASSLGVGGPGNQPQHF. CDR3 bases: TGCGCCAGCAGCTTGGGAGTGGGGGGCCCTGGGAATCAGCCCCAGCATTTT.